This TCR beta chain stems from a study of cytomegalovirus exposure and HLA in healthy donors. Study-level findings and limits: Earlier analysis looked at TCR beta V segments, and most were productive about 90% or about 30% of the time. A later analysis linked some 17,000 TCR beta sequences to HLA alleles at 0.05 false discovery rate. Reported results showed that the classifier diagnosed cytomegalovirus status with high specificity and sensitivity. Highly shared sequence variants in one cluster were likely a sequencing artifact.

Of note for this clone: Its target is unknown.

Vbeta (60) and Jbeta (13) primers were used in the PCR. Sequenced by immunoSEQ multiplex PCR; TCRdb stores in-frame clones only, minus some. Of 100,000 or so clones listed, 63% were seen once; the top ten hold under 5.5%. This CDR3 has 13 amino acids. CDR1 is MNHEY, CDR2 SMNVEV, per germline (reference sequence). Between the trimmed V and J ends, which lost 4 bases and 3 bases, there was a span of 10 bases. The chain combines TRBV27 with TRBJ2-7; no reliable D call. Material: PBMCs. The receptor comes from a human donor in good health. The DNA for the CDR3 is TGTGCCAGCAGTTCGCGGCAGAACTACGAGCAGTACTTC. This gives the protein CASSSRQNYEQYF.